These 11 T cell receptor beta chains share one sample of origin, sequenced in a study of blood T cells in healthy people across ages. Next came a second PCR, run for roughly 6 to 11 cycles, which used a sample-barcoded 5' primer along with a J-beta primer mix. A single record per CDR3 protein comes from TCRdb applying MiXCR to the 5' RACE reads. Among roughly 1,500,000 distinct CDR3 sequences listed, approximately 40% were seen once. Sequencing was performed on blood. The source of these receptors is a woman aged 18-35 years in good health.

This clonotype was seen a few times. The CDR3 DNA follows: TGCAGTGCCAGAAAGCGGGGGGGCCTTTACAATGAGCAGTTCTTC. It codes for CSARKRGGLYNEQFF. The rearrangement links TRBV20-1 to TRBJ2-1, with 10 bases aligning to TRBD2. Losses at the gene ends were 6 bases for V and 4 bases for J; bases not matched to a gene: 9. Germline-derived CDR1 and CDR2 are DFQATT and SNEGSKA (reference sequence). The CDR3 extends over 15 amino acids.

The chain uses TRBV12-3 or TRBV12-4 and TRBJ2-7, with a possible D match to TRBD1 (7 bases). V lost 4 bases and J 5 bases, leaving 18 bases between the germline ends. CDR3 size: 15 residues. In DNA, the CDR3 is TGTGCCAGCAGTTCACGCGGGACAGCCTCGGACGAGCAGTACTTC. This encodes CASSSRGTASDEQYF.

The chain recombines TRBV5-8 with TRBJ2-3; TRBD1 matches 7 bases. The CDR3 covers 14 residues. CDR1 is SGHTS, CDR2 YDEGEE, per germline. With 4 bases clipped from V and 2 bases from J, the junction kept 4 bases outside the gene matches. The CDR3 DNA is TGTGCCAGCAGCCCTGGACAGGACACAGATACGCAGTATTTT. Its translation is CASSPGQDTDTQYF.

The chain joins TRBV12-3 or TRBV12-4 to TRBJ1-2; D perhaps matches TRBD1 (5 bases). The CDR3 loop spans 13 amino acids. V was pared by 3 bases and J by 8 bases, with 13 bases between. The CDR3: CASSLGPGDGYTF. The DNA of the CDR3 is TGTGCCAGCAGTTTGGGGCCCGGGGACGGCTACACCTTC.

The gene calls are TRBV10-3 and TRBJ2-5; possible D gene TRBD2, 5 bases. The better agreement between TRBJ2-7 and the DNA end casts doubt on the J call. The germline gives CDR1 ENHRY, CDR2 SYGVKD. The CDR3 is made up of 14 amino acids. The CDR3 DNA sequence: TGTGCCATCAGTGACGGGGTCTCAGGATACGAGCAGTACTTC. It encodes CAISDGVSGYEQYF.

This rearrangement joins TRBV28 to TRBJ2-7; D is possibly TRBD1 or TRBD2 (5 bases each). Per the germline V gene, CDR1 is MDHEN and CDR2 is SYDVKM. The CDR3 has 16 residues. The V end lost 1 base, the J end lost 1 base, and 14 bases lay between the germline ends. CDR3 sequence: CASSLFGGYGSYEQYF. The CDR3 nucleotides are TGTGCCAGCAGTTTATTTGGGGGATATGGGTCCTACGAGCAGTACTTC.

This chain connects TRBV21-1 to TRBJ2-7; the table's D call, TRBD1, was not checked against the DNA. TRBV21-1 is an annotated pseudogene. This CDR3 comprises 13 residues. CDR3 nucleotides: TGTGCCGGGACTGGGGGCAGCTCCTACGAGCAGTACTTC. Protein product: CAGTGGSSYEQYF.

The chain is built from TRBV21-1 and TRBJ1-2; TRBD1 is taken as the D call from the table, unchecked against the DNA. TRBV21-1 is described as a pseudogene. CDR3 length: 15 residues. DNA for the CDR3: TGTGCCAGCAGCAGCCAGGACAGGGTAGACTATGGCTACACCTTC. This translates into CASSSQDRVDYGYTF.

This clonotype appeared once. V usage is TRBV9 and J usage is TRBJ2-5; possible D gene TRBD2, 7 bases. The assigned J gene may be wrong: the sequence end matches TRBJ2-7 better. This CDR3 comprises 15 residues. Looked up from germline, CDR1 is SGDLS and CDR2 is YYNGEE. CDR3 DNA: TGTGCCAGCAGCGTAGGGTGGGAGGGGGTAGGCGAGCAGTACTTC. This gives the protein CASSVGWEGVGEQYF.

This clonotype was observed a few times. A junction end diverges from the germline sequence, so it may reflect a read error. The chain links TRBV12-3 or TRBV12-4 to TRBJ1-5; D is perhaps TRBD1 (5 bases). The length of the CDR3 is 14 residues. Here the CDR3 reads CASSPGQINQPQHF. The DNA of the CDR3 is TGCGCCAGCAGCCCCGGACAAATCAATCAGCCCCAGCATTTT.

The rearrangement joins TRBV4-1 to TRBJ2-1; 8 bases line up with TRBD2. V lost 6 bases and J lost 3; bases outside the gene matches: 4. Germline CDR1 is MGHRA and CDR2 is YSYEKL. The CDR3 sequence is 14 residues long. CDR3 protein: CASRREVSYNEQFF. The CDR3 nucleotides are TGCGCCAGCAGGCGGGAGGTCAGCTACAATGAGCAGTTCTTC.